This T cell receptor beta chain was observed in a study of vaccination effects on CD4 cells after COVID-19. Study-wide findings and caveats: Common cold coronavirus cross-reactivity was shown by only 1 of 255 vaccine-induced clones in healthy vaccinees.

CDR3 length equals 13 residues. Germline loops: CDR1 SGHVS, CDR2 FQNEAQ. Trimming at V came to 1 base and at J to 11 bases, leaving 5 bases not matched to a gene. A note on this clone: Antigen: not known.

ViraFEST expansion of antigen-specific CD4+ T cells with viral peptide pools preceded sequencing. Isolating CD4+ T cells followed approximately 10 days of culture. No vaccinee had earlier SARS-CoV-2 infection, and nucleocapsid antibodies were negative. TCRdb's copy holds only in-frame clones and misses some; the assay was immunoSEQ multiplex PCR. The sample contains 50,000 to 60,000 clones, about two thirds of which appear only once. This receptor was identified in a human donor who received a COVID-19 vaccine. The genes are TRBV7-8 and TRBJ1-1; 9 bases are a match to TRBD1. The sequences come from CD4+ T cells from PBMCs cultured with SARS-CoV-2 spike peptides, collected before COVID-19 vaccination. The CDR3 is CASSLDRTGDAFF. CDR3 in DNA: TGTGCCAGCAGCTTAGATAGGACAGGGGATGCTTTCTTT.